These T cell receptor beta chains were read from a single sample in a study of control samples from healthy donors and cancer patients. Assay: immunoSEQ multiplex PCR; the TCRdb copy retains only in-frame clones and omits some. The sample lists 150,000 to 180,000 clones, approximately 94% occurring once. The material sequenced was blood. The origin of the receptors is a man in his forties in good health. The CDR3 runs from the conserved cysteine through the conserved F or W. The D gene is left open where the match is weak. Size tells how often a clone was seen (once, few, many) or the class of an expanded clone, and some rows leave it out.

clone_size	v_call	j_call	cdr3_length	d_call	cdr3_aa	cdr3_nt
-	TRBV18	TRBJ2-3	15	-	CASSPKRALGDTQYF	TGTGCCAGCTCACCTAAAAGAGCCTTAGGAGATACGCAGTATTTT
-	TRBV27	TRBJ2-1	13	TRBD2	CASSLGRGYEQFF	TGTGCCAGCAGTTTGGGGAGGGGATATGAGCAGTTCTTC
-	TRBV5-5	TRBJ2-7	15	-	CASSLGRIGAYEQYF	TGTGCCAGCAGCTTGGGGAGAATAGGGGCCTACGAGCAGTACTTC
once	TRBV7-3	TRBJ2-1	15	-	CASSPDTSSYNEQFF	TGTGCCAGCAGCCCAGATACGAGCTCCTACAATGAGCAGTTCTTC
-	TRBV4-1	TRBJ1-3	16	TRBD1	CASSQGRQGARNTIYF	TGCGCCAGCAGCCAGGGAAGACAGGGGGCCAGAAACACCATATATTTT
-	TRBV5-5	TRBJ2-5	17	TRBD2	CASSPPGLAGGHETQYF	TGTGCCAGCAGCCCCCCTGGACTAGCGGGGGGGCACGAGACCCAGTACTTC
few	TRBV6-5	TRBJ1-6	15	-	CASSYSGQYNSPLHF	TGTGCCAGCAGTTACTCCGGTCAATATAATTCACCCCTCCACTTT
-	TRBV9	TRBJ1-3	15	-	CASSVNTGSGNTIYF	TGTGCCAGCAGCGTTAACACAGGGTCTGGAAACACCATATATTTT
-	TRBV27	TRBJ1-2	16	TRBD1	CASSPPAGQQNYGYTF	TGTGCCAGCAGTCCCCCCGCGGGACAGCAAAACTATGGCTACACCTTC
-	TRBV2	TRBJ1-1	14	-	CASSPGRGNTEAFF	TGTGCCAGCAGCCCGGGACGCGGGAACACTGAAGCTTTCTTT
-	TRBV11-2	TRBJ1-6	14	-	CASSLQGYLSPLHF	TGTGCCAGCAGCTTACAGGGGTATCTTTCACCCCTCCACTTT
-	TRBV6-2/TRBV6-3	TRBJ1-1	12	TRBD1	CASSFTGEKAFF	TGTGCCAGCAGTTTCACAGGGGAGAAGGCTTTCTTT
few	TRBV19	TRBJ2-7	15	TRBD1	CASSIRTGGSYEQYF	TGTGCCAGTAGTATTAGGACAGGGGGTTCCTACGAGCAGTACTTC
-	TRBV9	TRBJ1-1	14	-	CASSVARGNTEAFF	TGTGCCAGCAGCGTAGCTAGGGGGAACACTGAAGCTTTCTTT
once	TRBV9	TRBJ2-3	16	TRBD2	CASSDLAGGITDTQYF	TGTGCCAGCAGCGACCTAGCGGGGGGGATCACAGATACGCAGTATTTT
-	TRBV12-5	TRBJ1-2	15	TRBD1	CASGSPGQGASGYTF	TGTGCTAGTGGTTCTCCGGGACAGGGGGCCTCTGGCTACACCTTC
-	TRBV6-5	TRBJ1-5	10	-	CASSNQPQHF	TGTGCCAGCAGCAATCAGCCCCAGCATTTT
-	TRBV5-8	TRBJ2-3	14	-	CASSLPSGTDTQYF	TGTGCCAGCAGCTTGCCAAGCGGTACAGATACGCAGTATTTT
-	TRBV6-2/TRBV6-3	TRBJ1-2	14	TRBD1	CASSSVGTGNGYTF	TGTGCCAGCAGTTCCGTGGGGACAGGGAATGGCTACACCTTC
-	TRBV30	TRBJ2-7	12	-	CAWTESGAEQYF	TGTGCCTGGACCGAGTCAGGGGCCGAGCAGTACTTC
-	TRBV21-1	TRBJ2-7	14	-	CASSKRQGTYEQYF	TGTGCCAGCAGCAAGCGACAGGGAACCTACGAGCAGTACTTC
-	TRBV5-6	TRBJ1-4	14	-	CASSLGGGGEKLFF	TGTGCCAGCAGCTTGGGTGGAGGGGGTGAAAAACTGTTTTTT
-	TRBV6-1	TRBJ1-6	15	TRBD1	CASSEVSQGRSPLHF	TGTGCCAGCAGTGAGGTGTCACAGGGGAGGTCACCCCTCCACTTT
-	TRBV18	TRBJ1-1	17	TRBD1	CASSPLGVPGGDTEAFF	TGTGCCAGCTCACCCCTGGGTGTCCCAGGGGGTGACACTGAAGCTTTCTTT
-	TRBV5-1	TRBJ1-4	13	-	CASKGPSNEKLFF	TGCGCCAGCAAGGGGCCCTCTAATGAAAAACTGTTTTTT
-	TRBV7-9	TRBJ2-1	14	-	CASHLSGAGNEQFF	TGTGCCAGCCACTTGAGTGGGGCGGGTAATGAGCAGTTCTTC
-	TRBV5-4	TRBJ1-4	16	-	CASSPGSRQVNEKLFF	TGTGCCAGCAGCCCGGGGTCCAGGCAGGTCAACGAAAAACTGTTTTTT
-	TRBV6-5	TRBJ2-2	15	TRBD1	CASSYDRGNTGELFF	TGTGCCAGCAGTTACGACAGGGGGAACACCGGGGAGCTGTTTTTT
-	TRBV2	TRBJ2-2	18	TRBD1	CASSPRMRGTGDAGELFF	TGTGCCAGCAGCCCACGCATGCGGGGGACAGGGGACGCCGGGGAGCTGTTTTTT
-	TRBV19	TRBJ1-5	16	-	CASASVAGFANQPQHF	TGTGCCAGTGCGTCGGTGGCCGGGTTTGCTAATCAGCCCCAGCATTTT
-	TRBV11-2	TRBJ2-7	15	-	CASSLAWQPAYEQYF	TGTGCCAGCAGCTTAGCTTGGCAGCCCGCCTACGAGCAGTACTTC
once	TRBV28	TRBJ1-1	16	TRBD1	CASSLYSGTGNTEAFF	TGTGCCAGCAGTTTGTACTCGGGGACAGGGAACACTGAAGCTTTCTTT
-	TRBV19	TRBJ2-7	14	TRBD1	CASSFAGGSGEQYF	TGTGCCAGTAGTTTCGCAGGGGGAAGTGGCGAGCAGTACTTC